Reported below is one T cell receptor (beta chain). The antigen is not known. The protocol was immunoSEQ multiplex PCR, while the TCRdb copy is restricted to in-frame clones and leaves out a portion. The table shows 95,000 to 110,000 clones, with roughly nine tenths occurring only once. This CDR3 has 14 residues. Trimming removed 4 bases at V and 15 bases at J, with 21 bases between. Germline CDR1 and CDR2: MNHNS and SASEGT. These data originate in a study of graft-versus-host responses after intestinal transplantation. The chain is built from TRBV6-1 and TRBJ1-4; a possible D gene is TRBD1 (5 bases). The source material was unstimulated CD4+ T cells sorted from spleen or lymph node cells, sampled before intestinal transplant. The sequence was collected from a human donor who received an intestinal transplant. CDR3 in DNA: TGTGCCAGCAGTGCGAGCATTGGGGGGGGTTTTTTGTTTTTT. This encodes CASSASIGGGFLFF.